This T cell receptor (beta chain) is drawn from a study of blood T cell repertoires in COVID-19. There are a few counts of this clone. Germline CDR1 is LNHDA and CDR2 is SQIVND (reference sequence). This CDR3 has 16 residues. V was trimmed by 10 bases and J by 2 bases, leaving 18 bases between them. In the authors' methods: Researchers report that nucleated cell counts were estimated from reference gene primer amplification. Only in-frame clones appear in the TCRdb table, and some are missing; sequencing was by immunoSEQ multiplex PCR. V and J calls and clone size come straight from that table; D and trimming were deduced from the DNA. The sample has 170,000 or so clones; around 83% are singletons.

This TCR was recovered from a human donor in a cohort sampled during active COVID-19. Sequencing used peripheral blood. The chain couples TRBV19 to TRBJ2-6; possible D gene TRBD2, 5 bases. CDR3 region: CATSRGSIAGANVLTF. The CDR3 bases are TGTGCCACCTCGAGAGGGAGTATCGCTGGGGCCAACGTCCTGACTTTC.